The 20 T cell receptor beta chains below were found in one sample sequenced in a study of T cells in Graves' hyperthyroidism and ophthalmopathy. Researchers took RNA transcripts and amplified the TCR beta CDR3 regions from them. HTBI primers were the set used in a first-round RT-PCR of the TCR CDR3. TCRdb re-called the multiplex PCR reads with MiXCR, one entry per CDR3 protein. The sample holds about 380,000 distinct CDR3 sequences, about 15% seen once. The material sequenced was blood. The receptors derive from a woman in her fifties or sixties with Graves' hyperthyroidism.

At least ten counts were recorded for this clonotype. The genes are TRBV7-9 and TRBJ2-7; 7 positions match TRBD2. The CDR3 is 16 residues long. V dropped 5 bases and J dropped 3; count of bases not matched to a gene: 13. The germline CDR1 and CDR2 sequences are SEHNR and FQNEAQ (reference sequence). The CDR3 DNA follows: TGTGCCAGCAGCCCCCGTCGGGGGGAGGACCACTACGAGCAGTACTTC. Its protein product is CASSPRRGEDHYEQYF.

This clonotype turned up a few times. J is TRBJ2-5 and V is TRBV9; 7 bases align to TRBD1. Germline CDR1 SGDLS, CDR2 YYNGEE. The CDR3 spans 14 residues. With 4 bases clipped from V and 1 base from J, the junction kept 4 bases outside the gene matches. This CDR3 is CASSYRQGQETQYF. CDR3 sequence (DNA): TGTGCCAGCAGCTACCGACAGGGCCAAGAGACCCAGTACTTC.

The table lists this clonotype with many counts. The CDR3: CASSPPGTNEKLFF. DNA of the CDR3: TGTGCCAGCTCACCACCGGGGACTAATGAAAAACTGTTTTTT. J is TRBJ1-4 and V is TRBV18, with D unresolved. CDR1 and CDR2 (germline): KGHSH, LQKENI. The CDR3 sequence is 14 residues long. The V end lost 0 bases, the J end lost 2 bases, and 4 bases lay between the germline ends.

This clonotype was found a few times. The chain couples TRBV18 to TRBJ1-2; D is unclear. V lost 2 bases to trimming and J lost 1 base, with 17 bases between them. Germline assignment: CDR1 KGHSH and CDR2 LQKENI. The CDR3 runs 17 residues. CDR3 in amino acids: CASSPVGSLDGNYGYTF. The CDR3, as DNA: TGTGCCAGCTCACCAGTGGGTAGTCTGGACGGTAACTATGGCTACACCTTC.

This clonotype was observed a handful of times. V is TRBV20-1 and J is TRBJ1-2; D is unclear. The ends were cut back, 0 bases at V and 3 bases at J, with 8 bases in the middle. Germline V CDR1 and CDR2: DFQATT, SNEGSKA (reference sequence). The CDR3 runs 13 residues. The DNA of the CDR3 is TGCAGTGCTAGAGATCCTAACTACTATGGCTACACCTTC. The encoded protein is CSARDPNYYGYTF.

This clonotype was detected a few times. This rearrangement joins TRBV27 to TRBJ2-7, with D perhaps matching TRBD1 (6 bases). This CDR3 contains 13 residues. V gave up 6 bases and J gave up 1 base, with 10 bases separating them. Germline assignment: CDR1 MNHEY and CDR2 SMNVEV (reference sequence). The CDR3: CASSRQVSYEQYF. CDR3 DNA sequence: TGTGCCAGCAGCCGACAGGTATCCTACGAGCAGTACTTC.

The chain carries TRBV20-1 and TRBJ2-3; 12 positions match TRBD2. Germline CDR1 and CDR2: DFQATT and SNEGSKA (reference sequence). J gave up 4 bases and V 7 bases, and 6 bases lay outside the gene matches. The CDR3 length is 14 residues. The CDR3 sequence: CSVMTSGSPDTQYF. In DNA, the CDR3 is TGCAGTGTTATGACTAGCGGGAGTCCAGATACGCAGTATTTT.

Many counts were recorded for this clonotype. This sequence joins TRBV18 and TRBJ2-3, with D hard to call. Trimming removed 0 bases from V and 1 base from J, with 8 bases in between. This CDR3 has 15 residues. Germline V gene data show CDR1 as KGHSH and CDR2 as LQKENI. CDR3 DNA sequence: TGTGCCAGCTCACCACCTAACGGGCGCACAGATACGCAGTATTTT. Protein product: CASSPPNGRTDTQYF. The whole variable domain, filled in from reference TRBV18 and TRBJ2-3, reads NAGVMQNPRHLVRRRGQEARLRCSPMKGHSHVYWYRQLPEEGLKFMVYLQKENIIDESGMPKERFSAEFPKEGPSILRIQQVVRGDSAAYFCASSPPNGRTDTQYFGPGTRLTVL.

This clonotype was found many times. V is TRBV7-2 and J is TRBJ2-3; D is ambiguous. Germline V gene sequence: CDR1 SGHTA, CDR2 FQGNSA. CDR3 length: 14 amino acids. Trimming left V 5 bases short and J 3 bases short, with 12 bases between. This CDR3 reads CASSLYKQTDTQYF. The CDR3 coding sequence is TGTGCCAGCAGCCTATACAAGCAGACAGATACGCAGTATTTT.

This clonotype has a handful of counts. V is TRBV5-1 and J is TRBJ2-1; 11 bases are shared with TRBD2. The CDR3 loop spans 15 amino acids. Germline values: CDR1 SGHRS, CDR2 YFSETQ. After removal of 7 bases from V and 5 bases from J, the junction contained 8 bases not matched to a gene. Here the CDR3 reads CASVLAGGPNNEQFF. The CDR3 region has the DNA TGCGCCAGCGTGCTAGCGGGAGGACCCAACAATGAGCAGTTCTTC.

Many counts were recorded for this clonotype. The chain links TRBV5-1 to TRBJ2-2; D is unresolved. This CDR3 has 14 residues. V was shortened by 4 bases and J by 7 bases, with 14 bases between the two germline ends. CDR1 and CDR2 (germline): SGHRS, YFSETQ. CDR3 sequence: CASSRLPSNGELFF. CDR3 in DNA: TGCGCCAGCAGCCGTCTCCCCTCGAACGGGGAGCTGTTTTTT. The variable domain in full, with the rest retrieved from reference TRBV5-1 and TRBJ2-2, is KAGVTQTPRYLIKTRGQQVTLSCSPISGHRSVSWYQQTPGQGLQFLFEYFSETQRNKGNFPGRFSGRQFSNSRSEMNVSTLELGDSALYLCASSRLPSNGELFFGEGSRLTVL.

On this clonotype itself: A much larger clone is a single base away; this may be a read error. This sequence joins TRBV15 and TRBJ2-1; 7 bases are a match to TRBD1. The J call may be wrong; the DNA end is better matched by TRBJ2-7. The CDR3 is made up of 15 amino acids. Germline CDR1 is LNHNV and CDR2 is YYDKDF (reference sequence). In DNA, the CDR3 is TGTGCCACCAGCAGAGGGGACAGAAACAACAATGAGCAGTACTTC. It yields the protein CATSRGDRNNNEQYF.

This clonotype was observed at least ten times. The chain joins TRBV6-2 or TRBV6-3 to TRBJ2-2; D not resolved. CDR1 is MNHEY and CDR2 is SVGEGT in the germline V gene. The CDR3 sequence is 17 residues long. Deletions cut 2 bases from V and 1 base from J, with 14 bases between. DNA of the CDR3: TGTGCCAGCAGTTACAAAGCACATGGAATGAACACCGGGGAGCTGTTTTTT. The encoded protein is CASSYKAHGMNTGELFF.

This chain uses TRBV9 with TRBJ2-5, with a possible D match to TRBD1 (6 bases). Trimming removed 3 bases at V and 4 bases at J, with 13 bases between. This CDR3 comprises 14 residues. Germline CDR1 reads SGDLS; CDR2 reads YYNGEE. CDR3 sequence reads: CASSAHQGTETQYF. The CDR3 DNA is TGTGCCAGCAGCGCCCACCAGGGGACAGAGACCCAGTACTTC.

This clonotype was observed many times. The rearrangement joins TRBV28 to TRBJ2-7; 7 nucleotides align to TRBD2. Losses at the gene ends were 8 bases for V and 0 bases for J; bases not matched to a gene: 10. The CDR3 length is 15 residues. Germline-derived CDR1 and CDR2 are MDHEN and SYDVKM. The CDR3 region has the DNA TGTGCCAGCCGAATCGGGGGAGGGAGCTCCTACGAGCAGTACTTC. Translation gives CASRIGGGSSYEQYF.

Many counts were recorded for this clonotype. The rearrangement links TRBV5-6 to TRBJ2-5; 9 nucleotides match TRBD1. With 3 bases clipped from V and 4 bases from J, the junction kept 4 bases outside the gene matches. The CDR3 totals 14 residues. Looked up from germline, CDR1 is SGHDT and CDR2 is YYEEEE. The CDR3 DNA follows: TGTGCCAGCAGCTCAACAGGGGGCTCAGAGACCCAGTACTTC. Translating gives CASSSTGGSETQYF.

In this sample, this clonotype turned up many times. The chain has TRBV7-2 and TRBJ2-4; TRBD2 might be the D (5 bases). The V gene's germline CDR1 is SGHTA and CDR2 FQGNSA. CDR3 length: 15 residues. Trimming stripped 0 bases from V and 1 base from J, with 7 bases between. The CDR3 DNA reads TGTGCCAGCAGCTTAGCGGGAGTGGCCAAAAACATTCAGTACTTC. Protein: CASSLAGVAKNIQYF.

The chain couples TRBV4-1 to TRBJ1-6; D might be TRBD1 (6 bases). The CDR3 is made up of 16 amino acids. Germline V gene lookup returns CDR1 MGHRA and CDR2 YSYEKL. V was cut by 0 bases and J by 10 bases, with 16 bases left in between. CDR3 loop: CASSQDRGRGRSPLHF. CDR3 in DNA: TGCGCCAGCAGCCAAGATCGGGGCAGGGGAAGATCACCCCTCCACTTT.

This clonotype was recorded at least ten times. The CDR3 region is CASSPSIKETQYF. The DNA for the CDR3 is TGTGCCAGCAGTCCTAGCATCAAAGAGACCCAGTACTTC. The chain is built from TRBV12-3 or TRBV12-4 and TRBJ2-5, with D possibly being TRBD2 (5 bases). The CDR3 has 13 residues. The V end lost 5 bases, the J end lost 3 bases, and 10 bases lay between the germline ends.

The chain joins TRBV27 to TRBJ2-1; 11 bases match TRBD2. J was trimmed by 9 bases and V by 6 bases; bases with no gene match: 7. This CDR3 spans 14 amino acids. CDR1 is MNHEY, CDR2 SMNVEV, per germline (reference sequence). CDR3 region: CASRTSGSFGEQFF. The CDR3 DNA reads TGTGCCAGCAGAACTAGCGGGAGCTTTGGTGAGCAGTTCTTC.